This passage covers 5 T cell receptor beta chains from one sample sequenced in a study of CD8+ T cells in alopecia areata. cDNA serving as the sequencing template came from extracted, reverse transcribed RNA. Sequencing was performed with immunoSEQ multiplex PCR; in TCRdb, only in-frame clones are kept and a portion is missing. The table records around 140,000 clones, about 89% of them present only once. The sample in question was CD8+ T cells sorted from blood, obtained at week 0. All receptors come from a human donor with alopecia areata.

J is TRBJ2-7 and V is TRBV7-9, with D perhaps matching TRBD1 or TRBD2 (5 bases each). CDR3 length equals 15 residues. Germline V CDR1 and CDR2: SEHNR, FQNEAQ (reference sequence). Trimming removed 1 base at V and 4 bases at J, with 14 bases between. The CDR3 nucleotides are TGTGCCAGCAGCTTAGAACGGGGCCTCCAGTACGAGCAGTACTTC. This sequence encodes CASSLERGLQYEQYF.

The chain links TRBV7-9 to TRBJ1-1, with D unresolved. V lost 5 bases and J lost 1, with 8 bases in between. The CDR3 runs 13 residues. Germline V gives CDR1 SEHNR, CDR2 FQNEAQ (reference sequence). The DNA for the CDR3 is TGTGCCAGCAGCCTTGGGTCGAACACTGAAGCTTTCTTT. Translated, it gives CASSLGSNTEAFF. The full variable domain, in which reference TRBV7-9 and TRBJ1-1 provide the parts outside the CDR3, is DTGVSQNPRHKITKRGQNVTFRCDPISEHNRLYWYRQTLGQGPEFLTYFQNEAQLEKSRLLSDRFSAERPKGSFSTLEIQRTEQGDSAMYLCASSLGSNTEAFFGQGTRLTVV.

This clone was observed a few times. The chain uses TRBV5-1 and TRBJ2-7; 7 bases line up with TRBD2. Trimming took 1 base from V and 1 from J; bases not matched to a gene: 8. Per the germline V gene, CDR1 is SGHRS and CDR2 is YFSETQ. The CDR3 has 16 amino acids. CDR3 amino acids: CASSLKLADPSYEQYF. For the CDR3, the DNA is TGCGCCAGCAGCTTGAAGCTAGCGGACCCTTCCTACGAGCAGTACTTC. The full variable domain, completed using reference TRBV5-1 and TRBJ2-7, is KAGVTQTPRYLIKTRGQQVTLSCSPISGHRSVSWYQQTPGQGLQFLFEYFSETQRNKGNFPGRFSGRQFSNSRSEMNVSTLELGDSALYLCASSLKLADPSYEQYFGPGTRLTVT.

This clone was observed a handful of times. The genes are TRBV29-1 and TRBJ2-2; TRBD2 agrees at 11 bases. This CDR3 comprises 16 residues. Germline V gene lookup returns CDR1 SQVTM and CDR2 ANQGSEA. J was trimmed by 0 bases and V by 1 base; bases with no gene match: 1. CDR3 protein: CSVEGLAGSNTGELFF. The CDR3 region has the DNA TGCAGCGTTGAAGGACTAGCGGGATCGAACACCGGGGAGCTGTTTTTT.

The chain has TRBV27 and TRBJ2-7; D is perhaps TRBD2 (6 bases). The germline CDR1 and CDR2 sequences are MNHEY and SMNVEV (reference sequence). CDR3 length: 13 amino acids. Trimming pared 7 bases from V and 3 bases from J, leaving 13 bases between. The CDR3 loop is CASTAGTLYEQYF. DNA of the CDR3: TGTGCCAGCACGGCGGGGACGCTCTACGAGCAGTACTTC.